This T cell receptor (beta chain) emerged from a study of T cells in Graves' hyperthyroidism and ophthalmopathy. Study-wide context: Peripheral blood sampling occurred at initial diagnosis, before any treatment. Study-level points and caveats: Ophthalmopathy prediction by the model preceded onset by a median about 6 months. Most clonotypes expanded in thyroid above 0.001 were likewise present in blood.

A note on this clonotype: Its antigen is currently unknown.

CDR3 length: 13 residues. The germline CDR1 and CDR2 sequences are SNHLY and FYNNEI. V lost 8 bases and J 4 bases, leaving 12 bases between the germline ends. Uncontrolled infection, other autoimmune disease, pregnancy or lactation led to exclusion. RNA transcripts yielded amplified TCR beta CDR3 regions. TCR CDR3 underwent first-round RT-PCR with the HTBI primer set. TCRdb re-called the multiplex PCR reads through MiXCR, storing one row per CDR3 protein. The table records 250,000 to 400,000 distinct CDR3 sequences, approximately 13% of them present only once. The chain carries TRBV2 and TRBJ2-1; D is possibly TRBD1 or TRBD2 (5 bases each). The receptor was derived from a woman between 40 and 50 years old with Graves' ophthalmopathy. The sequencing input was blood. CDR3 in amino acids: CASQGEGYNEQFF. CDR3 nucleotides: TGTGCCAGCCAGGGAGAGGGGTACAATGAGCAGTTCTTC.